This entry is about one TCR beta chain. Antigen unknown. The data stem from a study of T cell responses to AZD1222 COVID-19 vaccine. Broader study findings: Reportedly, nearly half the spike-specific TCRs target unmutated variant regions. Among vaccine-associated CD4 TCRs, coverage spanned spike, with dominance at 160-218 and 743-854. Once two AZD1222 doses were given, Spike-specific TCR breadth and depth went up. It was only a handful of AZD1222 recipients who were seropositive at baseline.

There are 16 residues in the CDR3. The V segment lost 6 bases and the J segment 0 bases; nucleotides outside the gene matches: 10. Germline V gives CDR1 LNHDA, CDR2 SQIVND (reference sequence). Here immunoSEQ multiplex PCR was the method, and the copy in TCRdb shows in-frame clones only, minus some. The repertoire holds some 120,000 clones, with just over 85% as singletons. Sample: peripheral blood, taken on day 0 of MenACWY control vaccination. This clonotype originated in an adult in good health. This sequence joins TRBV19 and TRBJ1-1; 7 bases line up with TRBD1. The chain's CDR3 is CASRPPGGIMNTEAFF. The DNA of the CDR3 is TGTGCCAGTAGGCCTCCAGGGGGGATCATGAACACTGAAGCTTTCTTT.